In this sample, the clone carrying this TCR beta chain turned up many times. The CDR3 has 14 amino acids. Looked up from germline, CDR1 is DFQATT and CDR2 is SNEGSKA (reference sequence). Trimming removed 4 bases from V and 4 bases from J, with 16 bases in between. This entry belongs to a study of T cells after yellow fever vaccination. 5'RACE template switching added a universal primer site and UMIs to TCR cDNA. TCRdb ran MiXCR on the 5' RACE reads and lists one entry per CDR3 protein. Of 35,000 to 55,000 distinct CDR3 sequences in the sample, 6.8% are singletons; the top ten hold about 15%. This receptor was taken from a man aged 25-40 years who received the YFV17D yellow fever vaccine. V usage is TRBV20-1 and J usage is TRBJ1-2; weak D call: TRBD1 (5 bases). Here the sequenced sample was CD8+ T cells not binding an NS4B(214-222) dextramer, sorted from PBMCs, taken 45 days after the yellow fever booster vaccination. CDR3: CSATPTAPFYGYTF. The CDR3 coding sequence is TGCAGTGCTACTCCGACAGCGCCATTCTATGGCTACACCTTC.